This is a list of T cell receptor beta chains from one sample in a study of regulatory T cells in long-lasting Graves disease. MiXCR, run by TCRdb on the multiplex PCR reads, gives a single entry per CDR3 protein. Of 390,000 or so distinct CDR3 sequences in the sample, about 11% were seen once. This same sample was also taken into another study, of T cells in Graves' hyperthyroidism and ophthalmopathy.

Sequencing was performed on peripheral blood mononuclear cells (PBMCs), taken at new diagnosis, from a patient treated with antithyroid drugs. The origin of the receptors is a woman younger than 30 with Graves disease. Each CDR3 is given with its conserved first and last residue. D genes are given only for firm matches. The size entry is marked missing in some rows and otherwise reads once, few, many or a size class.

j_call: TRBJ2-1; v_call: TRBV2; d_call: TRBD2; cdr3_length: 15; clone_size: once; cdr3_nt: TGTGCCAGCAGTGAGGGTAGCGGGGGGGCAGGTGAGCAGTTCTTC; cdr3_aa: CASSEGSGGAGEQFF
j_call: TRBJ2-3; v_call: TRBV6-2/TRBV6-3; d_call: TRBD1; cdr3_length: 16; clone_size: NA; cdr3_nt: TGTGCCACCCTGCCCCGCCGACAGGGGGCCGAAGATACGCAGTATTTT; cdr3_aa: CATLPRRQGAEDTQYF
j_call: TRBJ1-3; v_call: TRBV3-2; d_call: NA; cdr3_length: 15; clone_size: many; cdr3_nt: TGTGCCAGCAGCCGGCGGGAGGACTCTGGAAACACCATATATTTT; cdr3_aa: CASSRREDSGNTIYF
j_call: TRBJ2-5; v_call: TRBV20-1; d_call: TRBD2; cdr3_length: 13; clone_size: few; cdr3_nt: TGCAGTGCTAGAGAAGCGGGAGGTGAGACCCAGTACTTC; cdr3_aa: CSAREAGGETQYF
j_call: TRBJ1-2; v_call: TRBV13; d_call: TRBD1; cdr3_length: 15; clone_size: NA; cdr3_nt: TGTGCCAGCAGCCCCCAAGGACAGGCTACCTATGGCTACACCTTC; cdr3_aa: CASSPQGQATYGYTF
j_call: TRBJ2-1; v_call: TRBV20-1; d_call: NA; cdr3_length: 15; clone_size: many; cdr3_nt: TGCAGTGCTAGGGTCATGGAGAGCTCCTACAATGAGCAGTTCTTC; cdr3_aa: CSARVMESSYNEQFF
j_call: TRBJ2-1; v_call: TRBV18; d_call: NA; cdr3_length: 15; clone_size: few; cdr3_nt: TGTGCCAGCTCGCGGGGGCAGAGCTCCTACAATGAGCAGTTCTTC; cdr3_aa: CASSRGQSSYNEQFF
j_call: TRBJ1-4; v_call: TRBV12-3/TRBV12-4; d_call: NA; cdr3_length: 14; clone_size: NA; cdr3_nt: TGTGCCAGCAGTCGGACCCATGAAGGAGAAAAACTGTTTTTT; cdr3_aa: CASSRTHEGEKLFF
j_call: TRBJ2-5; v_call: TRBV5-5; d_call: NA; cdr3_length: 14; clone_size: NA; cdr3_nt: TGTGCCAGCAGCTTGGATGGACAGCTAGAGACCCAGTACTTC; cdr3_aa: CASSLDGQLETQYF
j_call: TRBJ1-4; v_call: TRBV11-2; d_call: NA; cdr3_length: 14; clone_size: many; cdr3_nt: TGTGCCAGCAGCGAAAATCTCGTGGGTGAAAAACTGTTTTTT; cdr3_aa: CASSENLVGEKLFF
j_call: TRBJ2-5; v_call: TRBV7-2; d_call: TRBD2; cdr3_length: 16; clone_size: NA; cdr3_nt: TGTGCCAGCAGCTTACCAGGACTAGCGGGCGGGGAGACCCAGTACTTC; cdr3_aa: CASSLPGLAGGETQYF
j_call: TRBJ2-7; v_call: TRBV28; d_call: NA; cdr3_length: 12; clone_size: many; cdr3_nt: TGTGCCAGCAGTTGGAGCTCCTACGAGCAGTACTTC; cdr3_aa: CASSWSSYEQYF
j_call: TRBJ1-2; v_call: TRBV27; d_call: NA; cdr3_length: 12; clone_size: many; cdr3_nt: TGTGCCAGCAGTTTCCGGGGAGGGGGCTACACCTTC; cdr3_aa: CASSFRGGGYTF
j_call: TRBJ2-5; v_call: TRBV2; d_call: TRBD2; cdr3_length: 14; clone_size: many; cdr3_nt: TGTGCCAGCATGCGGACTAGCGGGACGAAGACCCAGTACTTC; cdr3_aa: CASMRTSGTKTQYF
j_call: TRBJ2-2; v_call: TRBV4-1; d_call: NA; cdr3_length: 16; clone_size: NA; cdr3_nt: TGCGCCAGCAGCCATGGCCCCGGCAGGGCGACCGGGGAGCTGTTTTTT; cdr3_aa: CASSHGPGRATGELFF
j_call: TRBJ2-1; v_call: TRBV7-2; d_call: TRBD1; cdr3_length: 14; clone_size: many; cdr3_nt: TGTGCCAGCAGCTCCGGGACAGGGCTCAATGAGCAGTTCTTC; cdr3_aa: CASSSGTGLNEQFF
j_call: TRBJ2-3; v_call: TRBV6-2/TRBV6-3; d_call: NA; cdr3_length: 13; clone_size: many; cdr3_nt: TGTGCCAGCAGTTCTCCCACCTCGGTGACGCAGTATTTT; cdr3_aa: CASSSPTSVTQYF
j_call: TRBJ1-2; v_call: TRBV30; d_call: TRBD1; cdr3_length: 14; clone_size: many; cdr3_nt: TGTGCCTGGTTCGGGACAGGGGGAGTCTATGGCTACACCTTC; cdr3_aa: CAWFGTGGVYGYTF
j_call: TRBJ1-1; v_call: TRBV7-2; d_call: NA; cdr3_length: 16; clone_size: many; cdr3_nt: TGTGCCAGCAGCTTAGTTAGGGGCGACACGCTCCGTGAAGCTTTCTTT; cdr3_aa: CASSLVRGDTLREAFF
j_call: TRBJ2-3; v_call: TRBV24-1; d_call: TRBD1; cdr3_length: 14; clone_size: many; cdr3_nt: TGTGCCACCAGTGACAGGGGGCATGGAGATACGCAGTATTTT; cdr3_aa: CATSDRGHGDTQYF
j_call: TRBJ1-5; v_call: TRBV6-1; d_call: NA; cdr3_length: 15; clone_size: NA; cdr3_nt: TGTGCCAGCAGTACCGGGGGGGATAGCAATCAGCCCCAGCATTTT; cdr3_aa: CASSTGGDSNQPQHF
j_call: TRBJ1-2; v_call: TRBV19; d_call: NA; cdr3_length: 14; clone_size: few; cdr3_nt: TGTGCCAGTAGTATAGCAGGCCACTCCTATGGCTACACCTTC; cdr3_aa: CASSIAGHSYGYTF
j_call: TRBJ2-1; v_call: TRBV6-2/TRBV6-3; d_call: TRBD1; cdr3_length: 16; clone_size: many; cdr3_nt: TGTGCCAGCAGTTATCCCCCGGACAGGATCCACAATGAGCAGTTCTTC; cdr3_aa: CASSYPPDRIHNEQFF
j_call: TRBJ1-5; v_call: TRBV6-2/TRBV6-3; d_call: NA; cdr3_length: 15; clone_size: few; cdr3_nt: TGTGCCAGCTCCTTGGGGGCCGCGTTCAATCAGCCCCAGCATTTT; cdr3_aa: CASSLGAAFNQPQHF
j_call: TRBJ2-7; v_call: TRBV20-1; d_call: NA; cdr3_length: 13; clone_size: many; cdr3_nt: TGCAGTGCTAGCTGGACATCCGACTACGAGCAGTACTTC; cdr3_aa: CSASWTSDYEQYF
j_call: TRBJ2-7; v_call: TRBV7-9; d_call: TRBD2; cdr3_length: 16; clone_size: many; cdr3_nt: TGTGCCAACAGCTTCTCCGGGACTAGCGGAACCTACGAGCAGTACTTC; cdr3_aa: CANSFSGTSGTYEQYF
j_call: TRBJ2-5; v_call: TRBV4-3; d_call: TRBD2; cdr3_length: 15; clone_size: NA; cdr3_nt: TGCGCCAGCAGCCAAGAAGGGACTAGTTTGGAGACCCAGTACTTC; cdr3_aa: CASSQEGTSLETQYF
j_call: TRBJ2-1; v_call: TRBV7-3; d_call: NA; cdr3_length: 18; clone_size: few; cdr3_nt: TGTGCCAGCAGCTTAGCCCCTGGACTCGCCAGCTCCTACAATGAGCAGTTCTTC; cdr3_aa: CASSLAPGLASSYNEQFF
j_call: TRBJ1-5; v_call: TRBV14; d_call: NA; cdr3_length: 12; clone_size: few; cdr3_nt: TGTGCCAGCAGCCAACAAAATCAGCCCCAGCATTTT; cdr3_aa: CASSQQNQPQHF
j_call: TRBJ1-5; v_call: TRBV6-2/TRBV6-3; d_call: NA; cdr3_length: 15; clone_size: many; cdr3_nt: TGTGCCAGCAGTTACTCAGGACAGCCGAATCAGCCCCAGCATTTT; cdr3_aa: CASSYSGQPNQPQHF
j_call: TRBJ2-7; v_call: TRBV20-1; d_call: TRBD2; cdr3_length: 15; clone_size: many; cdr3_nt: TGCAGTGCTAGGGGAAGGACTAGCGGATACTACGAGCAGTACTTC; cdr3_aa: CSARGRTSGYYEQYF
j_call: TRBJ2-3; v_call: TRBV6-4; d_call: TRBD2; cdr3_length: 15; clone_size: NA; cdr3_nt: TGTGCCAGCAGTGAAAGCGGGGGGGCCACAGATACGCAGTATTTT; cdr3_aa: CASSESGGATDTQYF
j_call: TRBJ2-5; v_call: TRBV9; d_call: NA; cdr3_length: 14; clone_size: many; cdr3_nt: TGTGCCAGCAGCGTAGGTGGCTTGCAAGAGACCCAGTACTTC; cdr3_aa: CASSVGGLQETQYF
j_call: TRBJ2-1; v_call: TRBV4-1; d_call: TRBD2; cdr3_length: 20; clone_size: few; cdr3_nt: TGCGCCAGCAGCCAATTAGGACTAGCGGGGGGTCCCCTTTCGGCCAATGAGCAGTTCTTC; cdr3_aa: CASSQLGLAGGPLSANEQFF
j_call: TRBJ2-7; v_call: TRBV28; d_call: TRBD1; cdr3_length: 14; clone_size: many; cdr3_nt: TGTGCCAGCAACGTACAGGGGGTTTTCCACGAGCAGTACTTC; cdr3_aa: CASNVQGVFHEQYF
j_call: TRBJ2-4; v_call: TRBV7-9; d_call: NA; cdr3_length: 15; clone_size: NA; cdr3_nt: TGTGCCAGCAGCTTATTAGGGAGGGCCAAAAACATTCAGTACTTC; cdr3_aa: CASSLLGRAKNIQYF
j_call: TRBJ1-5; v_call: TRBV28; d_call: NA; cdr3_length: 12; clone_size: many; cdr3_nt: TGTGCCGGGGGTCCGGGCAATCAGCCCCAGCATTTT; cdr3_aa: CAGGPGNQPQHF
j_call: TRBJ2-3; v_call: TRBV14; d_call: NA; cdr3_length: 16; clone_size: many; cdr3_nt: TGTGCCAGCAGCTCCCCAGGGGGGACGAGGACAGATACGCAGTATTTT; cdr3_aa: CASSSPGGTRTDTQYF
j_call: TRBJ1-5; v_call: TRBV20-1; d_call: NA; cdr3_length: 12; clone_size: few; cdr3_nt: TGCAGTGCTATCAGGGGCGACCAGCCCCAGCATTTT; cdr3_aa: CSAIRGDQPQHF
j_call: TRBJ2-1; v_call: TRBV11-2; d_call: NA; cdr3_length: 16; clone_size: many; cdr3_nt: TGTGCCAGCAGCGGGATCCGGGAGAGGTCCTACAATGAGCAGTTCTTC; cdr3_aa: CASSGIRERSYNEQFF
j_call: TRBJ1-1; v_call: TRBV6-1; d_call: TRBD1; cdr3_length: 13; clone_size: many; cdr3_nt: TGTGCCAGCCAGACAGGGGTAGAGAGGGAAGCTTTCTTT; cdr3_aa: CASQTGVEREAFF
j_call: TRBJ1-2; v_call: TRBV6-2/TRBV6-3; d_call: NA; cdr3_length: 14; clone_size: many; cdr3_nt: TGTGCCAGCATGAAGTCAGGCGATTTGTATGGCTACACCTTC; cdr3_aa: CASMKSGDLYGYTF
j_call: TRBJ1-1; v_call: TRBV7-2; d_call: NA; cdr3_length: 12; clone_size: many; cdr3_nt: TGTGCCGGCAGCTGGACAGACACTGAAGCTTTCTTT; cdr3_aa: CAGSWTDTEAFF
j_call: TRBJ1-1; v_call: TRBV7-9; d_call: TRBD1; cdr3_length: 12; clone_size: many; cdr3_nt: TGTGCCAGCAACAGGGGGGGGACTGAAGCTTTCTTT; cdr3_aa: CASNRGGTEAFF
j_call: TRBJ1-3; v_call: TRBV2; d_call: NA; cdr3_length: 15; clone_size: few; cdr3_nt: TGTGCCAGCAGAGACGACGCATACTCTGGAAACACCATATATTTT; cdr3_aa: CASRDDAYSGNTIYF
j_call: TRBJ1-5; v_call: TRBV20-1; d_call: NA; cdr3_length: 16; clone_size: NA; cdr3_nt: TGCAGTGCTAGAGATTTCGGGCGCGGTGTCTATCAGCCCCAGCATTTT; cdr3_aa: CSARDFGRGVYQPQHF
j_call: TRBJ2-2; v_call: TRBV11-2; d_call: TRBD1; cdr3_length: 14; clone_size: NA; cdr3_nt: TGTGCCAGCAGCTTGACAGGGCGTATCGGGGAGCTGTTTTTT; cdr3_aa: CASSLTGRIGELFF
j_call: TRBJ1-2; v_call: TRBV5-6; d_call: NA; cdr3_length: 15; clone_size: NA; cdr3_nt: TGTGCCAGCAGCTTCCTACAGGGCTTTCAGTATGGCTACACCTTC; cdr3_aa: CASSFLQGFQYGYTF
j_call: TRBJ1-1; v_call: TRBV27; d_call: NA; cdr3_length: 14; clone_size: NA; cdr3_nt: TGTGCCAGCAGTTTAATGGGGCCGGGGTCTGAAGCTTTCTTT; cdr3_aa: CASSLMGPGSEAFF
j_call: TRBJ2-1; v_call: TRBV10-1; d_call: NA; cdr3_length: 12; clone_size: many; cdr3_nt: TGCGCCAGCAGTGACAGACCCAATGAGCAGTTCTTC; cdr3_aa: CASSDRPNEQFF
j_call: TRBJ2-7; v_call: TRBV20-1; d_call: NA; cdr3_length: 11; clone_size: NA; cdr3_nt: TGCAGTGCTCGGGTAGGGGGAGAGCAGTACTTC; cdr3_aa: CSARVGGEQYF
j_call: TRBJ1-2; v_call: TRBV5-1; d_call: TRBD1; cdr3_length: 17; clone_size: many; cdr3_nt: TGCGCCAGCAGAGGATGGGGACAGGGGGAATCTAACTATGGCTACACCTTC; cdr3_aa: CASRGWGQGESNYGYTF
j_call: TRBJ1-5; v_call: TRBV6-5; d_call: NA; cdr3_length: 13; clone_size: many; cdr3_nt: TGTGCCAGCAGTTCTCCCTTCCGTCAGCCCCAGCATTTT; cdr3_aa: CASSSPFRQPQHF
j_call: TRBJ1-5; v_call: TRBV20-1; d_call: TRBD1; cdr3_length: 14; clone_size: many; cdr3_nt: TGCAGTGCTAACGACAGGGCAGGGGGTCAGCCCCAGCATTTT; cdr3_aa: CSANDRAGGQPQHF
j_call: TRBJ2-3; v_call: TRBV6-2/TRBV6-3; d_call: TRBD2; cdr3_length: 16; clone_size: many; cdr3_nt: TGTGCCAGCAGTTACCTAGGACTAGCGGGAGCAGATACGCAGTATTTT; cdr3_aa: CASSYLGLAGADTQYF
j_call: TRBJ1-1; v_call: TRBV12-3/TRBV12-4; d_call: NA; cdr3_length: 14; clone_size: many; cdr3_nt: TGTGCCAGCAGTTTGATGAGTTCGAACACTGAAGCTTTCTTT; cdr3_aa: CASSLMSSNTEAFF
j_call: TRBJ2-1; v_call: TRBV18; d_call: NA; cdr3_length: 14; clone_size: many; cdr3_nt: TGTGCCAGCTCAAATTTTCAGGCTAACAATGAGCAGTTCTTC; cdr3_aa: CASSNFQANNEQFF
j_call: TRBJ1-6; v_call: TRBV3-1; d_call: TRBD1; cdr3_length: 14; clone_size: many; cdr3_nt: TGTGCCAGCAGCCAAAGACAGGGATATTCACCCCTCCACTTT; cdr3_aa: CASSQRQGYSPLHF
j_call: TRBJ1-4; v_call: TRBV7-2; d_call: NA; cdr3_length: 12; clone_size: many; cdr3_nt: TGTGCCAGCAGCTTCTATAATGAAAAACTGTTTTTT; cdr3_aa: CASSFYNEKLFF
j_call: TRBJ2-5; v_call: TRBV7-2; d_call: TRBD2; cdr3_length: 16; clone_size: NA; cdr3_nt: TGTGCCAGCAGCCCGCAACGCCGGGGGGGGCTGGAGACCCAGTACTTC; cdr3_aa: CASSPQRRGGLETQYF